The 7 T cell receptor beta chains below were found in one sample sequenced in a study of blood T cells in healthy people across ages. Through a sample-barcoded 5' primer and a J-beta primer mix, a second PCR was run for roughly 6 to 12 cycles. TCRdb recomputed calls from the 5' RACE reads with MiXCR, one row per CDR3 protein. This sample has roughly 700,000 distinct CDR3 sequences, with around half found just once. The sequenced sample consisted of blood. The receptors originated from a woman in her fifties or sixties in good health.

This clonotype was seen many times. The CDR3 sequence is CASSPDRGEQYF. Here the CDR3 DNA reads TGTGCCAGCTCACCAGACCGCGGGGAGCAGTACTTC. The V call is TRBV18, the J call TRBJ2-7; a weak D match, TRBD2 (5 bases). V lost 2 bases and J 7 bases, leaving 9 bases between the germline ends. The germline V gene encodes CDR1 KGHSH and CDR2 LQKENI. The CDR3 is 12 amino acids. Based on the CDR3 plus reference TRBV18 and TRBJ2-7, the full variable domain is NAGVMQNPRHLVRRRGQEARLRCSPMKGHSHVYWYRQLPEEGLKFMVYLQKENIIDESGMPKERFSAEFPKEGPSILRIQQVVRGDSAAYFCASSPDRGEQYFGPGTRLTVT.

V usage is TRBV5-1 and J usage is TRBJ2-1, with TRBD2 matching over 12 bases. Germline CDR1 is SGHRS and CDR2 is YFSETQ. There are 18 residues in the CDR3. J gave up 4 bases and V 0 bases, and 8 bases lay outside the gene matches. The CDR3 sequence is CASSLGLAGGPGYNEQFF. The DNA for the CDR3 is TGCGCCAGCAGCTTGGGGCTAGCGGGAGGGCCAGGATACAATGAGCAGTTCTTC. The entire variable domain, with the rest obtained from reference TRBV5-1 and TRBJ2-1, is as follows: KAGVTQTPRYLIKTRGQQVTLSCSPISGHRSVSWYQQTPGQGLQFLFEYFSETQRNKGNFPGRFSGRQFSNSRSEMNVSTLELGDSALYLCASSLGLAGGPGYNEQFFGPGTRLTVL.

This chain joins TRBV4-3 and TRBJ1-4; D is ambiguous. This CDR3 has 17 amino acids. Trimming left V 0 bases short and J 0 bases short, with 11 bases between. Germline CDR1 is LGHNA and CDR2 is YSLEER. The CDR3 coding sequence is TGCGCCAGCAGCCAAGACAGCTTCGCTGCAACTAATGAAAAACTGTTTTTT. It specifies CASSQDSFAATNEKLFF.

This chain joins TRBV3-1 and TRBJ2-1; 9 bases are a match to TRBD1. The J call may be faulty, since TRBJ2-7 better matches the DNA end. The CDR3 length is 15 residues. From germline, CDR1 is LGHDT and CDR2 YNNKEL (reference sequence). CDR3 DNA sequence: TGTGCCAGCAGCCAAGCAAGTACAGGGGGCGTCCGGCAGTACTTC. Encoded protein: CASSQASTGGVRQYF.

This clonotype turned up a few times. CDR3 sequence reads: CASKADGYTF. DNA of the CDR3: TGTGCCAGCAAGGCGGATGGCTACACCTTC. The chain joins TRBV6-2 or TRBV6-3 to TRBJ1-2; D is unclear. Trimming shortened V by 7 bases and J by 6 bases, and 6 bases separated the two germline ends. The CDR3 spans 10 residues. Germline-derived CDR1 and CDR2 are MNHEY and SVGEGT.

The chain has TRBV11-2 and TRBJ2-1, with 7 bases that match TRBD2. The CDR3 runs 15 residues. Trimming cost V 5 bases and J 5 bases; bases outside gene matches: 9. The germline V gene encodes CDR1 SGHAT and CDR2 FQNNGV. CDR3 sequence reads: CASSVGPRGDNEQFF. For the CDR3, the DNA is TGTGCCAGCAGCGTGGGACCCCGGGGGGACAATGAGCAGTTCTTC.

This CDR3 is CASSFDLTGGPSGANVLTF. CDR3 coding DNA: TGTGCCAGCAGTTTCGACCTGACAGGGGGACCGTCTGGGGCCAACGTCCTGACTTTC. The chain joins TRBV28 to TRBJ2-6, with 9 bases matching TRBD1. Looked up from germline, CDR1 is MDHEN and CDR2 is SYDVKM. The length of the CDR3 is 19 residues. Unmatched junction bases numbered 10, after V lost 3 bases and J lost 1 base.